The 25 T cell receptor beta chains below come from one sample, sequenced in a study of shared clonotypes between healthy human individuals. CD8 cells regarded as naive lacked CD45RO, were positively chosen for CCR7, and omitted terminally differentiated effector memory CD45RA+ cells. Produced via immunoSEQ multiplex PCR; TCRdb's table is partial and in-frame only. The profile shows 550,000 to 600,000 clones, roughly 98% of them singletons. Sequenced: naive CD8+ T cells sorted from blood. The origin of the receptors is a man aged 30 to 39 in good health.

The gene calls are TRBV6-5 and TRBJ1-1; tentatively, D is TRBD1 (5 bases). Trimming shortened V by 0 bases and J by 6 bases, and 8 bases separated the two germline ends. This CDR3 spans 13 amino acids. Germline CDR1 is MNHEY and CDR2 is SVGAGI. The CDR3 DNA sequence: TGTGCCAGCAGTTACTCATGGGGCGCTGAAGCTTTCTTT. Translating it yields CASSYSWGAEAFF.

Details on this clone: The identical CDR3 is also encoded by other nucleotide sequences in the sample. J is TRBJ2-1 and V is TRBV5-1; 14 bases are shared with TRBD2. Germline V gene lookup returns CDR1 SGHRS and CDR2 YFSETQ. After removal of 0 bases from V and 8 bases from J, the junction contained 4 bases not matched to a gene. There are 16 residues in the CDR3. The CDR3 reads CASSLEGLAGADEQFF. In DNA, the CDR3 is TGCGCCAGCAGCTTGGAGGGACTAGCGGGAGCGGATGAGCAGTTCTTC.

The CDR3 coding sequence is TGTGCCAGCAGCGTAGGAACAGGGAATAGCAATCAGCCCCAGCATTTT. As protein: CASSVGTGNSNQPQHF. The chain employs TRBV9 and TRBJ1-5; tentatively, D is TRBD1 (6 bases). CDR3 length equals 16 residues. Germline V CDR1 and CDR2: SGDLS, YYNGEE. Trimming left V 0 bases short and J 0 bases short, with 10 bases between.

The chain recombines TRBV14 with TRBJ2-1; the D gene is possibly TRBD2 (5 bases). The CDR3 extends over 17 amino acids. Between the trimmed V and J ends, which lost 1 base and 3 bases, there was a span of 16 bases. The germline gives CDR1 SGHDN, CDR2 FVKESK. The chain's CDR3 is CASSQVRRGFGYNEQFF. DNA of the CDR3: TGTGCCAGCAGCCAAGTACGACGGGGTTTTGGCTACAATGAGCAGTTCTTC.

This clone was counted once. This chain links TRBV11-2 with TRBJ2-7, with D possibly matching TRBD2 (6 bases). Trimming removed 5 bases from V and 7 bases from J, with 15 bases in between. CDR1 is SGHAT, CDR2 FQNNGV, per germline. The CDR3 totals 13 residues. The CDR3 region has the DNA TGTGCCAGCAGCCGACTAGACCCTTTTGAGCAGTACTTC. Its protein is CASSRLDPFEQYF.

The chain employs TRBV7-6 and TRBJ2-1; 11 bases align to TRBD2. Germline loops: CDR1 SGHVS, CDR2 FNYEAQ. The CDR3 extends over 15 amino acids. J lost 8 bases, V lost 1 base, and 4 bases had no gene match. CDR3 DNA: TGTGCCAGCAGCTTAGGTACTAGCGGGAGCGATGAGCAGTTCTTC. This encodes CASSLGTSGSDEQFF.

The CDR3 protein is CASSLPLETQYF. The CDR3 coding sequence is TGTGCCAGCAGCCTTCCCCTAGAGACCCAGTACTTC. The chain couples TRBV13 to TRBJ2-5; D not resolved. The CDR3 totals 12 residues. The V end lost 5 bases, the J end lost 4 bases, and 8 bases lay between the germline ends. Looked up from germline, CDR1 is PRHDT and CDR2 is FYEKMQ (reference sequence). The complete variable domain, with remaining parts taken from reference TRBV13 and TRBJ2-5, reads AAGVIQSPRHLIKEKRETATLKCYPIPRHDTVYWYQQGPGQDPQFLISFYEKMQSDKGSIPDRFSAQQFSDYHSELNMSSLELGDSALYFCASSLPLETQYFGPGTRLLVL.

The V and J genes are TRBV30 and TRBJ2-1; D unresolved. This CDR3 comprises 14 residues. Germline-derived CDR1 and CDR2 are GTSNPN and SVGIG (reference sequence). The V and J ends lost 3 bases and 2 bases respectively, with 11 bases between them. The CDR3 DNA is TGTGCCTGGAGCGTAGGCAGTACCTACAATGAGCAGTTCTTC. Its translation: CAWSVGSTYNEQFF.

The chain employs TRBV18 and TRBJ2-7; the D gene is possibly TRBD1 (5 bases). This CDR3 is built from 16 residues. Germline V gene sequence: CDR1 KGHSH, CDR2 LQKENI. With 3 bases removed from V and 3 bases from J, the gap between germline ends came to 18 bases. The CDR3 DNA is TGTGCCAGCTCACCCCGCCGACAGCAATCGATCTACGAGCAGTACTTC. Translation: CASSPRRQQSIYEQYF.

The V gene is TRBV7-2, the J gene TRBJ1-5; D not certain. Germline V lookup: CDR1 SGHTA, CDR2 FQGNSA. This CDR3 has 15 amino acids. The germline V and J ends were trimmed by 7 bases and 3 bases, with 16 bases remaining between them. CDR3 nucleotide sequence: TGTGCCAGCACCCACCGTACGGGGATCAATCAGCCCCAGCATTTT. This codes for CASTHRTGINQPQHF.

This rearrangement joins TRBV6-5 to TRBJ2-1; TRBD2 might be the D (5 bases). CDR1 and CDR2 from the germline V gene are MNHEY and SVGAGI. V lost 4 bases, J lost 2 bases, and 12 bases lay in between. This CDR3 spans 15 amino acids. The CDR3 protein is CASSSGSPTYNEQFF. The CDR3 DNA is TGTGCCAGCAGTTCGGGGTCGCCTACCTACAATGAGCAGTTCTTC.

CDR3 DNA: TGTGCCTGGAGTCCCCGGGGAGGGATGGTAGTTGGCACCGGGGAGCTGTTTTTT. Translating gives CAWSPRGGMVVGTGELFF. V gene TRBV30 combines with J gene TRBJ2-2; TRBD2 agrees at 7 bases. The germline V gene encodes CDR1 GTSNPN and CDR2 SVGIG (reference sequence). V gave up 2 bases and J gave up 4 bases; unmatched junction bases: 16. The CDR3 runs 18 residues.

The chain combines TRBV25-1 with TRBJ2-7; D might be TRBD1 or TRBD2, each matching 5 bases. The CDR3 has 15 residues. V was cut by 3 bases and J by 4 bases, with 16 bases left in between. The germline V gene encodes CDR1 MGHDK and CDR2 SYGVNS. This CDR3 is CASSDSGTNLYEQYF. The CDR3 nucleotides are TGTGCCAGCAGTGACTCCGGGACGAACCTATACGAGCAGTACTTC.

The gene calls are TRBV27 and TRBJ1-2; D perhaps matches TRBD1 (5 bases). Germline loops: CDR1 MNHEY, CDR2 SMNVEV (reference sequence). The CDR3 totals 13 residues. V was clipped by 3 bases and J by 6 bases, with 11 bases between them. CDR3 sequence reads: CASSFSGGDGYTF. CDR3 DNA sequence: TGTGCCAGCAGTTTTTCGGGAGGGGATGGCTACACCTTC.

This chain uses TRBV9 with TRBJ1-2, with D perhaps matching TRBD1 (6 bases). Germline assignment: CDR1 SGDLS and CDR2 YYNGEE. CDR3 length: 15 residues. The V end lost 6 bases, the J end lost 6 bases, and 21 bases lay between the germline ends. DNA for the CDR3: TGTGCCAGCAACGATAGAGGGGGAAATCAGCATGGCTACACCTTC. Protein product: CASNDRGGNQHGYTF.

The chain combines TRBV7-9 with TRBJ2-3; D gene unclear. V lost 4 bases to trimming and J lost 5 bases, with 16 bases between them. Germline CDR1 and CDR2: SEHNR and FQNEAQ (reference sequence). The CDR3 is 15 amino acids. CDR3 nucleotide sequence: TGTGCCAGCAGCTCCATGGCAGAACACATAGATACGCAGTATTTT. Amino acid sequence: CASSSMAEHIDTQYF.

The rearrangement joins TRBV10-3 to TRBJ2-7; perhaps TRBD2 as D (6 bases). The CDR3 covers 14 residues. Germline CDR1 is ENHRY and CDR2 is SYGVKD. The V end lost 6 bases, the J end lost 2 bases, and 14 bases lay between the germline ends. CDR3: CAISAKGGTYEQYF. CDR3 coding DNA: TGTGCCATCAGCGCCAAAGGAGGGACCTACGAGCAGTACTTC.

V gene TRBV5-4 combines with J gene TRBJ2-5; D may be TRBD2 (7 bases). The CDR3 is 15 amino acids. With 3 bases removed from V and 5 bases from J, the gap between germline ends came to 17 bases. The germline V gene encodes CDR1 SGHNT and CDR2 YYREEE (reference sequence). The CDR3 DNA reads TGTGCCAGCAGCTCAGAAGGGGGAGGGCCGGAGACCCAGTACTTC. The encoded protein is CASSSEGGGPETQYF.

The chain links TRBV7-9 to TRBJ2-7; D might be TRBD1 or TRBD2, each matching 5 bases. Germline CDR1 is SEHNR and CDR2 is FQNEAQ (reference sequence). CDR3 length equals 14 residues. Trimming shortened V by 5 bases and J by 5 bases, and 16 bases separated the two germline ends. The CDR3 sequence: CASSPIGRDHEQYF. CDR3 nucleotide sequence: TGTGCCAGCAGCCCCATCGGCAGGGACCACGAGCAGTACTTC.

The chain employs TRBV5-8 and TRBJ2-1, with D hard to call. Trimming pared 7 bases from V and 12 bases from J, leaving 5 bases between. CDR1 and CDR2 (germline): SGHTS, YDEGEE. The CDR3 runs 8 residues. CDR3 DNA sequence: TGTGCCAGCTTTGGGCAGTTCTTC. Translated: CASFGQFF.

The rearrangement links TRBV6-5 to TRBJ2-1; 7 nucleotides match TRBD1. The CDR3 is 13 amino acids. Trimming took 4 bases from V and 6 from J; bases not matched to a gene: 3. Germline assignment: CDR1 MNHEY and CDR2 SVGAGI. The CDR3 is CASSSGQRNEQFF. Written as DNA, the CDR3 is TGTGCCAGCAGTTCGGGACAGCGCAATGAGCAGTTCTTC.

V usage is TRBV10-2 and J usage is TRBJ2-1; TRBD2 matches at 13 bases. CDR3 length equals 19 residues. V lost 6 bases, J lost 0 bases, and 11 bases stayed unmatched. CDR1 and CDR2 from the germline V gene are WSHSY and SAAADI. CDR3: CASRGFTSGRASSYNEQFF. The DNA of the CDR3 is TGCGCCAGCAGGGGGTTTACTAGCGGGAGGGCAAGCTCCTACAATGAGCAGTTCTTC.

This chain connects TRBV10-3 to TRBJ1-3; D not resolved. Germline-derived CDR1 and CDR2 are ENHRY and SYGVKD. This CDR3 has 14 residues. Trimming took off 7 bases at V and 1 base at J, with 11 bases between the two ends. In DNA, the CDR3 is TGTGCCATCAATGGGGTCGGGTCTGGAAACACCATATATTTT. Its protein product is CAINGVGSGNTIYF.

This clone is a singleton in its sample. A much larger clone lies a single base off, so this may be a read error. In the same sample, other DNA sequences code for this CDR3. The genes are TRBV28 and TRBJ2-7; no reliable D call. The CDR3 totals 11 residues. Trimming took 3 bases from V and 3 from J, leaving 3 bases between them. Germline CDR1 reads MDHEN; CDR2 reads SYDVKM. The CDR3 DNA sequence: TGTGCCAGCAGTTTGTTCTACGAGCAGTACTTC. This gives the protein CASSLFYEQYF.

The CDR3 region has the DNA TGCGCCAGCAGCCCGCCTTCTAGCGGGACATTCTACGAGCAGTACTTC. Its translation: CASSPPSSGTFYEQYF. The chain joins TRBV5-1 to TRBJ2-7; 9 nucleotides line up with TRBD2. Trimming removed 4 bases from V and 3 bases from J; junction bases left unmatched: 11. This CDR3 comprises 16 residues. Germline CDR1 is SGHRS and CDR2 is YFSETQ. Full variable domain (outside the CDR3, taken from reference TRBV5-1 and TRBJ2-7): KAGVTQTPRYLIKTRGQQVTLSCSPISGHRSVSWYQQTPGQGLQFLFEYFSETQRNKGNFPGRFSGRQFSNSRSEMNVSTLELGDSALYLCASSPPSSGTFYEQYFGPGTRLTVT.